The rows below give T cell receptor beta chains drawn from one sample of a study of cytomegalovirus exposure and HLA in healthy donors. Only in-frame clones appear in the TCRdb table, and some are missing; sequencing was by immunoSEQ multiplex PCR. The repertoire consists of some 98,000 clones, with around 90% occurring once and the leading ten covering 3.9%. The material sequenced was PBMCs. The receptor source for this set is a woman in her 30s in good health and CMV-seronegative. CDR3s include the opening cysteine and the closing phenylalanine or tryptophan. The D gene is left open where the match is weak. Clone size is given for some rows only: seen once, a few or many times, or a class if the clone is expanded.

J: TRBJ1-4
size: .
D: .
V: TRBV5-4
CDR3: CASTRGGSNEKLFF
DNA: TGTGCCAGCACCCGCGGGGGATCTAATGAAAAACTGTTTTTT

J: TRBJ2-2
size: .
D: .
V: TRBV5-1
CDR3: CASRITATGELFF
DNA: TGCGCCAGCAGGATAACAGCAACCGGGGAGCTGTTTTTT

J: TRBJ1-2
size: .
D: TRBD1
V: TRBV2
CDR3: CASFGQGDSGGYTF
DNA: TGTGCCAGTTTCGGACAGGGGGATTCGGGAGGCTACACCTTC

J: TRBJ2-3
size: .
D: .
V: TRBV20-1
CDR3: CSAKATDTQYF
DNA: TGCAGTGCTAAAGCGACAGATACGCAGTATTTT

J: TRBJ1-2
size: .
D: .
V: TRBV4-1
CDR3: CASSRLDGGPNYGYTF
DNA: TGCGCCAGCAGCCGGTTGGACGGGGGGCCGAACTATGGCTACACCTTC

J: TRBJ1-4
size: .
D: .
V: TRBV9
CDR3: CASSVDPTGGGLDEKLFF
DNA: TGTGCCAGCAGCGTTGATCCCACCGGGGGGGGTTTGGATGAAAAACTGTTTTTT

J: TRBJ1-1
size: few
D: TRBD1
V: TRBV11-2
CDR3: CASSGRGHWGAFF
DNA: TGTGCCAGCAGCGGTAGGGGGCATTGGGGAGCTTTCTTT

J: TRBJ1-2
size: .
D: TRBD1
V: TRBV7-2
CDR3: CASSLGGGQGGYTF
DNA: TGTGCCAGCAGCTTAGGGGGCGGACAGGGTGGCTACACCTTC

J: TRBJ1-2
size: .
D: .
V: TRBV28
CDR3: CASSPGGIYGYTF
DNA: TGTGCCAGCTCTCCTGGAGGGATTTATGGCTACACCTTC

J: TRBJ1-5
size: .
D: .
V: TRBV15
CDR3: CATSRGEQNSNQPQHF
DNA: TGTGCCACCAGCAGAGGTGAACAGAATAGCAATCAGCCCCAGCATTTT

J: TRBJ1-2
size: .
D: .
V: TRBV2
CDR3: CASSLYMGRPKSNYGYTF
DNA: TGTGCCAGCAGCTTGTACATGGGGCGGCCAAAAAGTAACTATGGCTACACCTTC

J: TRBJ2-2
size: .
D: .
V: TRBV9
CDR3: CASTLGLPDTGELFF
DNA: TGTGCCAGCACCCTCGGACTCCCGGACACCGGGGAGCTGTTTTTT

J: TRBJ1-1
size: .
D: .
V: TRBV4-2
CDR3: CASSQGAGAKNTEAFF
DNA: TGTGCCAGCAGCCAAGGGGCGGGGGCGAAGAACACTGAAGCTTTCTTT

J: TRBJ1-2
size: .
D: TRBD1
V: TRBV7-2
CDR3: CASSFTGGNYGYTF
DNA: TGTGCCAGCAGCTTTACAGGGGGCAACTATGGCTACACCTTC

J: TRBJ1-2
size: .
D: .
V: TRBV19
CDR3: CVSSNQLGAGYTF
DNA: TGTGTCAGTAGTAACCAGCTAGGTGCAGGCTACACCTTC

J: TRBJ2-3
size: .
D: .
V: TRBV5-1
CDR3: CASSSNDIGGRQGTQYF
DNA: TGCGCCAGCAGCTCGAATGATATAGGGGGACGGCAGGGTACGCAGTATTTT

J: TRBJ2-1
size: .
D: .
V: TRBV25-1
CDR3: CASSAGGLNEQFF
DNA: TGTGCCAGCAGTGCTGGCGGGCTAAATGAGCAGTTCTTC

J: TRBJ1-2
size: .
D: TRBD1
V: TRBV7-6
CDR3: CASSSEPFLLQGYYGYTF
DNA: TGTGCCAGCAGCTCAGAACCATTCTTATTACAGGGGTACTATGGCTACACCTTC

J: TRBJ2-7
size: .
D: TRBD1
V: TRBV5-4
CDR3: CASSLKGAAYEQYF
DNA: TGTGCCAGCAGCTTAAAGGGGGCGGCGTACGAGCAGTACTTC

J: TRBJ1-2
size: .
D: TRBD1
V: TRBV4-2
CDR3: CASSQLGQGVGGYTF
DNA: TGTGCCAGCAGCCAATTGGGACAGGGGGTAGGTGGCTACACCTTC

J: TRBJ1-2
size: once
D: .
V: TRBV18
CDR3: CASSLDIPYGYTF
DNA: TGTGCCAGCTCACTGGACATCCCCTATGGCTACACCTTC

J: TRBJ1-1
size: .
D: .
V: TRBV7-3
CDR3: CASSLPGTEAFF
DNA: TGTGCCAGCAGCTTACCCGGCACTGAAGCTTTCTTT

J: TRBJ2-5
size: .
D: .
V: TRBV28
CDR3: CASSTSRGGGRRETQYF
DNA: TGTGCCAGCAGTACGTCTCGGGGAGGGGGACGGAGAGAGACCCAGTACTTC

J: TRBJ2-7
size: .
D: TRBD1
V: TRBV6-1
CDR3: CASLDRGLYEQYF
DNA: TGTGCCAGTCTTGACAGGGGTCTCTACGAGCAGTACTTC

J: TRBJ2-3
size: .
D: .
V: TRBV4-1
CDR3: CASSQVAADTQYF
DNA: TGCGCCAGCAGCCAAGTGGCGGCAGATACGCAGTATTTT

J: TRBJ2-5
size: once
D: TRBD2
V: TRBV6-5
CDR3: CASSYSGLPQETQYF
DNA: TGTGCCAGCAGTTACTCGGGACTACCTCAAGAGACCCAGTACTTC

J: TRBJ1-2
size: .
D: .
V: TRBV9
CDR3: CASSVDSANYGYTF
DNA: TGTGCCAGCAGCGTAGATAGTGCTAACTATGGCTACACCTTC